This TCR beta chain was identified in a study of shared clonotypes between healthy human individuals. Positively selected for CCR7, the CD45RO-negative cells used as naive CD8 cells excluded terminally differentiated effector memory CD45RA+ cells. The CDR3 loop spans 16 amino acids. V was cut by 0 bases and J by 0 bases, with 12 bases left in between. Germline V gene lookup returns CDR1 SGHNT and CDR2 YYREEE (reference sequence). The table came from immunoSEQ multiplex PCR; TCRdb's copy has only in-frame clones and leaves some out. Of under 850,000 clones listed, 92% are singletons. The specimen sequenced was naive CD8+ T cells sorted from blood. This sequence originates from a man aged 25 to 40 in good health. V usage is TRBV5-4 and J usage is TRBJ2-5, with a tentative D call TRBD2 (5 bases). CDR3 region: CASSLGPEDYQETQYF. The CDR3, as DNA: TGTGCCAGCAGCTTGGGTCCGGAGGACTACCAAGAGACCCAGTACTTC.